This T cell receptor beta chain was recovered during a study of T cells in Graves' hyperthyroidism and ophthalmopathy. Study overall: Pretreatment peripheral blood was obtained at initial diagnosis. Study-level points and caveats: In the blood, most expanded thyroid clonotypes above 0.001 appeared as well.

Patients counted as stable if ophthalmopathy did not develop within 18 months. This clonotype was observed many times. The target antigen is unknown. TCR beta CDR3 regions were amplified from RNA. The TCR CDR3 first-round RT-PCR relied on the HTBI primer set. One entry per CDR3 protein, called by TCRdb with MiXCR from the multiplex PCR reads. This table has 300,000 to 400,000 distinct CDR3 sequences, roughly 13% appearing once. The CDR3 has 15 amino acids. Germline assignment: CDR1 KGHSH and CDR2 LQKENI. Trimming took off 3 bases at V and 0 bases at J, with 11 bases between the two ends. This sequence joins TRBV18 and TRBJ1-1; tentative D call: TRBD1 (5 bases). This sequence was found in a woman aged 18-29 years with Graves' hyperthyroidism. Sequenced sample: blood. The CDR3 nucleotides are TGTGCCAGCTCACCCCTGGGGGTCATGAACACTGAAGCTTTCTTT. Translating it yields CASSPLGVMNTEAFF.